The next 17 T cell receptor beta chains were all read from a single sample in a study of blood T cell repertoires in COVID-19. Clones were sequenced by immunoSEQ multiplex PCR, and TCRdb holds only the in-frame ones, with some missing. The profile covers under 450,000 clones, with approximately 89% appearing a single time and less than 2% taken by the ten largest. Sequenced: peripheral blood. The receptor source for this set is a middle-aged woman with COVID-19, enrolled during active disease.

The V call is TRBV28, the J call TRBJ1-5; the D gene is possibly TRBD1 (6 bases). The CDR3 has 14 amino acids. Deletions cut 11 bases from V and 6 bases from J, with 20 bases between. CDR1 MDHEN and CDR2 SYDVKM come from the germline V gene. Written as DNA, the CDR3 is TGTGCCGGAACCAGCCGGCCAGGGGTTCAGCCCCAGCATTTT. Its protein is CAGTSRPGVQPQHF.

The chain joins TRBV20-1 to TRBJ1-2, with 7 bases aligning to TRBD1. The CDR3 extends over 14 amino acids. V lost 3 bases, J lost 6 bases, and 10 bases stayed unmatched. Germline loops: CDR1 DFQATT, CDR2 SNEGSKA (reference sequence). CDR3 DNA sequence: TGCAGTGCTAGTCTAGGACAGGCGTCCGATGGCTACACCTTC. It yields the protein CSASLGQASDGYTF.

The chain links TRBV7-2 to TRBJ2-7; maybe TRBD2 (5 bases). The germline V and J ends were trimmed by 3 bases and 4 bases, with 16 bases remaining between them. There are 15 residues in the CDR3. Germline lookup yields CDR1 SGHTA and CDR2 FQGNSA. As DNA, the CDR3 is TGTGCCAGCAGCTTGGCGGGCCAAACACCTTACGAGCAGTACTTC. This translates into CASSLAGQTPYEQYF.

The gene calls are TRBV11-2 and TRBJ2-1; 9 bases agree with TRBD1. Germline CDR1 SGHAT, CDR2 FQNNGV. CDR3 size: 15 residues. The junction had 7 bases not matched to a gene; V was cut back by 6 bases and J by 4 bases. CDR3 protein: CASRQDRGSYNEQFF. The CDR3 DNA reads TGTGCCAGCAGGCAGGACAGGGGTTCTTACAATGAGCAGTTCTTC.

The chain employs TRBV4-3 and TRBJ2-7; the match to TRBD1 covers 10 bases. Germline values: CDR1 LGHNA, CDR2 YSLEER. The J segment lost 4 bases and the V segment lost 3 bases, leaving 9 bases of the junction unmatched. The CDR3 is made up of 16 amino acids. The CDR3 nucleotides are TGCGCCAGCAGCCAGACCGGGACAGGGGCGACGTACGAGCAGTACTTC. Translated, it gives CASSQTGTGATYEQYF.

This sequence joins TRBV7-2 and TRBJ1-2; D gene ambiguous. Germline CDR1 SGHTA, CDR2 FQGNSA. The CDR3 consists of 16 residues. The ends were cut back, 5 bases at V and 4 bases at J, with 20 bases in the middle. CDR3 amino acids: CASSLSLPVSSYGYTF. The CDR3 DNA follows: TGTGCCAGCAGCCTCTCCCTCCCGGTATCGAGCTATGGCTACACCTTC.

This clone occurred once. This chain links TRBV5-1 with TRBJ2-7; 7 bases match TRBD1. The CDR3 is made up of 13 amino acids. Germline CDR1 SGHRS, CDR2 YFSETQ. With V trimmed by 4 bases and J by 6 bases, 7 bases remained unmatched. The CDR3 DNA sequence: TGCGCCAGCAGCCCATTATGGACAGGCGAGCAGTACTTC. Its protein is CASSPLWTGEQYF.

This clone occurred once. The CDR3 is CASSTQTVNYGYTF. CDR3 bases: TGTGCCAGTAGTACTCAGACAGTCAACTATGGCTACACCTTC. The V and J genes are TRBV19 and TRBJ1-2, with D tentatively TRBD1 (5 bases). Germline V gene sequence: CDR1 LNHDA, CDR2 SQIVND (reference sequence). This CDR3 has 14 amino acids. V was pared by 4 bases and J by 2 bases, with 11 bases between. The variable domain in full, completed from reference TRBV19 and TRBJ1-2, reads DGGITQSPKYLFRKEGQNVTLSCEQNLNHDAMYWYRQDPGQGLRLIYYSQIVNDFQKGDIAEGYSVSREKKESFPLTVTSAQKNPTAFYLCASSTQTVNYGYTFGSGTRLTVV.

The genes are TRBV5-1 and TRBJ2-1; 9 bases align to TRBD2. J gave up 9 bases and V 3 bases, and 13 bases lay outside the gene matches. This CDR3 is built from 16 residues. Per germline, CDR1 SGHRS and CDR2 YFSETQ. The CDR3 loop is CASSSAVAGGLLEQFF. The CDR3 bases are TGCGCCAGCAGCTCGGCGGTGGCGGGGGGGCTGCTTGAGCAGTTCTTC.

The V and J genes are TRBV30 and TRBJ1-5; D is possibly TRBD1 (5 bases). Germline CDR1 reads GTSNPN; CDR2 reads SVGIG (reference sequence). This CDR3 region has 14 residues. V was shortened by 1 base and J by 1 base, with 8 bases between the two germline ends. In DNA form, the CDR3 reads TGTGCCTGGAGTGGGACACCCAGCAATCAGCCCCAGCATTTT. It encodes CAWSGTPSNQPQHF. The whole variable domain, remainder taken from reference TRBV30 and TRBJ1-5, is SQTIHQWPATLVQPVGSPLSLECTVEGTSNPNLYWYRQAAGRGLQLLFYSVGIGQISSEVPQNLSASRPQDRQFILSSKKLLLSDSGFYLCAWSGTPSNQPQHFGDGTRLSIL.

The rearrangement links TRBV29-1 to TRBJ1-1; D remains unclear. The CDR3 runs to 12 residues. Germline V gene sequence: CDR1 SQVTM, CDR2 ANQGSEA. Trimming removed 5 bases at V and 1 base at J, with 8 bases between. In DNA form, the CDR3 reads TGCAGCGTTTCGGCGGGGAACACTGAAGCTTTCTTT. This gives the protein CSVSAGNTEAFF.

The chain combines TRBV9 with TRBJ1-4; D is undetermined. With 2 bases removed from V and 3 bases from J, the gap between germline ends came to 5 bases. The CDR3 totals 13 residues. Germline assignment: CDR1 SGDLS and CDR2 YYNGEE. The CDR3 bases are TGTGCCAGCAGCGTCTCAGCTAATGAAAAACTGTTTTTT. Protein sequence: CASSVSANEKLFF.

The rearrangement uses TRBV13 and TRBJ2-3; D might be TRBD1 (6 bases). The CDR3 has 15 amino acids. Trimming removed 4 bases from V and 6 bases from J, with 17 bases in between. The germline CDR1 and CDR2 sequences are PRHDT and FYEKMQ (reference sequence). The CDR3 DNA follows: TGTGCCAGCAGCTCCAGTTTCCAGGGGTGGGATACGCAGTATTTT. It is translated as CASSSSFQGWDTQYF.

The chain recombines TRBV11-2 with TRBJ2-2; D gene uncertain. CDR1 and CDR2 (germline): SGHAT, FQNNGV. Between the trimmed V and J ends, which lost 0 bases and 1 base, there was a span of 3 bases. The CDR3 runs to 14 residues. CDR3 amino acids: CASSLDWNTGELFF. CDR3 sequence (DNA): TGTGCCAGCAGCTTAGACTGGAACACCGGGGAGCTGTTTTTT.

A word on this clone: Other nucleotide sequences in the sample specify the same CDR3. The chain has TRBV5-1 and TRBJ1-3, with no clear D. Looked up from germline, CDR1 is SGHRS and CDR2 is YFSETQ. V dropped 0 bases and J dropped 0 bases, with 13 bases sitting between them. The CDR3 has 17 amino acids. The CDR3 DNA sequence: TGCGCCAGCAGCTTGGGTAGGAGTTCACTCTCTGGAAACACCATATATTTT. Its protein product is CASSLGRSSLSGNTIYF.

CDR3 loop: CASSFYQGRNQPQHF. CDR3 nucleotide sequence: TGTGCCAGCAGTTTTTATCAGGGGCGCAATCAGCCCCAGCATTTT. V and J are TRBV27 and TRBJ1-5, with TRBD1 as a possible D gene (6 bases). Germline V CDR1 and CDR2: MNHEY, SMNVEV (reference sequence). This CDR3 is 15 amino acids long. Between the trimmed V and J ends, which lost 3 bases and 2 bases, there was a span of 11 bases.

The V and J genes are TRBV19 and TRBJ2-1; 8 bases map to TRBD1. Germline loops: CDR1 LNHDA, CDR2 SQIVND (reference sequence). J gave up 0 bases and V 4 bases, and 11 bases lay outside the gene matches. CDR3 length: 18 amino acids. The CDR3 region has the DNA TGTGCCAGTAGTACAGGGGGCCGTACACTAAGCTCCTACAATGAGCAGTTCTTC. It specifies CASSTGGRTLSSYNEQFF.